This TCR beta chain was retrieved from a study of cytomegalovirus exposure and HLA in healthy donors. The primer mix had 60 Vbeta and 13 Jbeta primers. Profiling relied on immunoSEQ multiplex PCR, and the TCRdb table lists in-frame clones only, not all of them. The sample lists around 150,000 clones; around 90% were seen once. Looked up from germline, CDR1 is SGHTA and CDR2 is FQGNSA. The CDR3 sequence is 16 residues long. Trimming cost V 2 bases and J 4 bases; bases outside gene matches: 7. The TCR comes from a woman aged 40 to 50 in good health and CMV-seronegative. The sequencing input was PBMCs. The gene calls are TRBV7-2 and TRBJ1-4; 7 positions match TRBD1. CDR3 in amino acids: CASSLKRDSHNEKLFF. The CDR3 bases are TGTGCCAGCAGCTTAAAACGGGACAGCCATAATGAAAAACTGTTTTTT. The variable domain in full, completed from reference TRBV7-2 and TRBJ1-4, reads GAGVSQSPSNKVTEKGKDVELRCDPISGHTALYWYRQSLGQGLEFLIYFQGNSAPDKSGLPSDRFSAERTGGSVSTLTIQRTQQEDSAVYLCASSLKRDSHNEKLFFGSGTQLSVL.